Presented here are 20 T cell receptor beta chains from one specimen sequenced in a study of blood T cell repertoires in COVID-19 (dated by TCRdb to between 2020 and 2021). Library preparation was by the immunoSEQ multiplex PCR assay. Sourced from immuneACCESS, this table was stored by TCRdb with only in-frame sequences that have V and J called. A share of the clones is absent; for the studies checked, an unresolved V gene accounts for under half, and the remainder has no known explanation. Here the sample has 250,000 to 300,000 clones; about nine tenths occur a single time. The ten largest clones represent over 2% of the sample. The sequenced sample consisted of peripheral blood. These receptors all come from a woman aged 45-60 years who had recovered from COVID-19.

This chain connects TRBV30 to TRBJ2-3; D possibly corresponds to TRBD1 (5 bases). Germline V lookup: CDR1 GTSNPN, CDR2 SVGIG (reference sequence). V lost 0 bases and J 4 bases, leaving 5 bases between the germline ends. The CDR3 is made up of 12 amino acids. The CDR3, as DNA: TGTGCCTGGAGTGTAGGGGCAGATACGCAGTATTTT. Amino acid sequence: CAWSVGADTQYF.

The V call is TRBV9, the J call TRBJ2-7, with 7 bases matching TRBD1. The CDR3 runs 15 residues. CDR1 and CDR2 from the germline V gene are SGDLS and YYNGEE. V lost 4 bases, J lost 6 bases, and 13 bases stayed unmatched. Here the CDR3 reads CASSPRAGTVIEQYF. CDR3 in DNA: TGTGCCAGCAGCCCCCGCGCCGGGACAGTTATCGAGCAGTACTTC.

This clone was observed once. The chain combines TRBV11-2 with TRBJ2-3, with D possibly being TRBD2 (6 bases). Germline lookup yields CDR1 SGHAT and CDR2 FQNNGV. CDR3 length: 16 amino acids. V was cut by 3 bases and J by 2 bases, with 15 bases left in between. CDR3 sequence reads: CASSFLGTPNTDTQYF. In DNA form, the CDR3 reads TGTGCCAGCAGCTTTTTAGGGACTCCGAACACAGATACGCAGTATTTT.

The J gene is TRBJ1-2, the V gene TRBV5-1; 11 bases are shared with TRBD1. V shed 1 base and J 4 bases; nucleotides not matched to a gene: 3. The CDR3 is made up of 15 amino acids. Germline CDR1 is SGHRS and CDR2 is YFSETQ. Here the CDR3 reads CASSLWTGGAYGYTF. As DNA, the CDR3 is TGCGCCAGCAGCTTGTGGACAGGGGGCGCCTATGGCTACACCTTC. Based on the CDR3 plus reference TRBV5-1 and TRBJ1-2, the full variable domain is KAGVTQTPRYLIKTRGQQVTLSCSPISGHRSVSWYQQTPGQGLQFLFEYFSETQRNKGNFPGRFSGRQFSNSRSEMNVSTLELGDSALYLCASSLWTGGAYGYTFGSGTRLTVV.

The chain joins TRBV28 to TRBJ1-6; no clear D gene. Trimming took 5 bases from V and 0 from J, leaving 14 bases between them. This CDR3 is built from 17 residues. Germline CDR1 MDHEN, CDR2 SYDVKM. CDR3 sequence: CASSHPVLSSYNSPLHF. CDR3 nucleotides: TGTGCCAGCAGTCACCCCGTCTTGAGCTCCTATAATTCACCCCTCCACTTT.

J is TRBJ1-6 and V is TRBV9; D is possibly TRBD1 (6 bases). The V and J ends lost 0 bases and 6 bases respectively, with 19 bases between them. The CDR3 contains 18 residues. The germline gives CDR1 SGDLS, CDR2 YYNGEE. The CDR3 DNA is TGTGCCAGCAGCGTAGGAGGAGGAGGGGGGGGTACTAATTCACCCCTCCACTTT. Its protein product is CASSVGGGGGGTNSPLHF.

The chain has TRBV6-1 and TRBJ2-7; TRBD1 is a possible D gene (8 bases). V was cut by 3 bases and J by 6 bases, with 18 bases left in between. From germline, CDR1 is MNHNS and CDR2 SASEGT. This CDR3 is 15 amino acids long. The CDR3 protein is CASSDLGQGGFEQYF. In DNA form, the CDR3 reads TGTGCCAGCAGTGACCTTGGACAGGGAGGGTTCGAGCAGTACTTC.

The chain recombines TRBV5-1 with TRBJ2-7, with TRBD1 matching over 7 bases. Germline V gives CDR1 SGHRS, CDR2 YFSETQ. The CDR3 has 17 amino acids. V gave up 5 bases and J gave up 3 bases; unmatched junction bases: 17. The CDR3, as DNA: TGCGCCAGCAGGTCCACCCTGGGGGACAGAGTAATCTACGAGCAGTACTTC. It is translated as CASRSTLGDRVIYEQYF.

The count of this clone is one. The gene calls are TRBV3-1 (or the pseudogene TRBV3-2) and TRBJ1-2; TRBD1 agrees at 10 bases. V trimming: 2 bases; J trimming: 3 bases; junction bases outside the gene matches: 9. Germline V gives CDR1 LGHDT, CDR2 YNNKEL (reference sequence). The CDR3 covers 17 residues. CDR3 residues: CASSQSPLTGGHYGYTF. DNA for the CDR3: TGTGCCAGCAGCCAATCACCACTGACAGGGGGCCACTATGGCTACACCTTC.

This clone was found a few times. At the DNA level, this CDR3 is encoded by other sequences in the same sample as well. The rearrangement links TRBV30 to TRBJ1-3; 7 bases match TRBD1. The CDR3 has 15 amino acids. V lost 3 bases and J lost 0; bases outside the gene matches: 5. In germline, CDR1 is GTSNPN, CDR2 SVGIG (reference sequence). The CDR3 bases are TGTGCCTGGAGCCGGGACAGCGGCTCTGGAAACACCATATATTTT. This translates into CAWSRDSGSGNTIYF.

The chain joins TRBV28 to TRBJ1-2; possibly TRBD1 for D (5 bases). This CDR3 region has 13 residues. The germline V and J ends were trimmed by 8 bases and 8 bases, with 18 bases remaining between them. Germline values: CDR1 MDHEN, CDR2 SYDVKM. The DNA for the CDR3 is TGTGCCAGCTCCGGGGGGACCTCAGAGGGCTACACCTTC. Translated: CASSGGTSEGYTF.

The chain couples TRBV30 to TRBJ1-1; tentatively, D is TRBD1 (6 bases). The CDR3 length is 13 residues. Trimming took 2 bases from V and 2 from J, leaving 9 bases between them. Germline V CDR1 and CDR2: GTSNPN, SVGIG (reference sequence). The CDR3 region is CAWSRTVNTEAFF. For the CDR3, the DNA is TGTGCCTGGAGTAGGACAGTAAACACTGAAGCTTTCTTT.

The rearrangement uses TRBV2 and TRBJ1-4; TRBD1 might be the D (5 bases). Germline V CDR1 and CDR2: SNHLY, FYNNEI. Trimming cost V 10 bases and J 5 bases, with 11 bases left between them. The CDR3 extends over 12 amino acids. The CDR3 DNA follows: TGTGCCACCCTCGGGGGGAATGAAAAACTGTTTTTT. Its protein is CATLGGNEKLFF.

This chain links TRBV19 with TRBJ1-2; 9 bases fit TRBD1. Germline assignment: CDR1 LNHDA and CDR2 SQIVND (reference sequence). The CDR3 runs 14 residues. V lost 3 bases and J lost 3; bases outside the gene matches: 2. The CDR3 region has the DNA TGTGCCAGTAGTATTGGGACAGGGCACTATGGCTACACCTTC. Residues: CASSIGTGHYGYTF.

The sample holds a few counts of this clone. Other DNA variants within this sample encode the same CDR3. This chain links TRBV7-2 with TRBJ1-1, with a tentative D call TRBD1 (5 bases). Trimming stripped 1 base from V and 1 base from J, with 7 bases between. Germline CDR1 is SGHTA and CDR2 is FQGNSA. The CDR3 runs to 14 residues. The DNA for the CDR3 is TGTGCCAGCAGCTTAGTGGGGGGGAACACTGAAGCTTTCTTT. Translated, it gives CASSLVGGNTEAFF.

The chain employs TRBV4-3 and TRBJ2-3, with D maybe TRBD2 (6 bases). The V gene lost 4 bases and the J gene lost 3 bases, with 8 bases spanning the gap. The germline V gene encodes CDR1 LGHNA and CDR2 YSLEER. This CDR3 is 13 amino acids long. In nucleotides, the CDR3 is TGCGCCAGCAGCCCTCGGGGGACAGATACGCAGTATTTT. It translates to CASSPRGTDTQYF.

The sample holds one count of this clone. This chain joins TRBV5-6 and TRBJ2-5, with 7 bases that match TRBD2. Germline-derived CDR1 and CDR2 are SGHDT and YYEEEE. This CDR3 is 12 amino acids long. Losses at the gene ends were 4 bases for V and 3 bases for J; bases not matched to a gene: 0. In DNA form, the CDR3 reads TGTGCCAGCAGCCGGGGGGAAGAGACCCAGTACTTC. This translates into CASSRGEETQYF.

The chain is built from TRBV6-5 and TRBJ1-1, with D uncertain. The CDR3 contains 13 residues. The germline V gene has CDR1 MNHEY and CDR2 SVGAGI. Trimming took 3 bases from V and 0 from J, leaving 5 bases between them. The CDR3 reads CASSYDMNTEAFF. Written as DNA, the CDR3 is TGTGCCAGCAGTTATGACATGAACACTGAAGCTTTCTTT.

This chain connects TRBV18 to TRBJ1-4; D gene ambiguous. V dropped 3 bases and J dropped 7 bases, with 12 bases sitting between them. The CDR3 length is 14 residues. The germline V gene encodes CDR1 KGHSH and CDR2 LQKENI. CDR3 DNA sequence: TGTGCCAGCTCACCCGCCCAGTCAGGTGAAAAACTGTTTTTT. Protein sequence: CASSPAQSGEKLFF. Looking up the rest from reference TRBV18 and TRBJ1-4 gives the full variable domain: NAGVMQNPRHLVRRRGQEARLRCSPMKGHSHVYWYRQLPEEGLKFMVYLQKENIIDESGMPKERFSAEFPKEGPSILRIQQVVRGDSAAYFCASSPAQSGEKLFFGSGTQLSVL.

In nucleotides, the CDR3 is TGTGCCAGCAGCCTACTGTGGGATACGCAGTATTTT. Protein: CASSLLWDTQYF. This chain links TRBV28 with TRBJ2-3; D uncertain. The V end was cut by 6 bases, the J end by 6 bases, with 10 bases between. The CDR3 runs to 12 residues. Germline loops: CDR1 MDHEN, CDR2 SYDVKM.